The 8 T cell receptor beta chains below were found in one sample sequenced in a study of cytotoxic CD8 clonotypes in ibrutinib-treated CLL listed by TCRdb under 2021. Library generation was performed with the immunoSEQ multiplex PCR assay. The source is immuneACCESS, and TCRdb retained only in-frame sequences with V and J called. Part of the clones is not carried over; for the studies checked, unresolved V genes explain less than half of this, and the remainder is unexplained. The sample table contains around 300,000 clones; only one count was recorded for about 80% of them. Jointly, the top ten make up over 5% of the sample. The input for sequencing was PBMCs, taken before ibrutinib treatment. These receptors came from a human donor with chronic lymphocytic leukemia.

The V gene is TRBV7-9, the J gene TRBJ2-3, with D possibly being TRBD2 (5 bases). V was clipped by 0 bases and J by 4 bases, with 11 bases between them. The CDR3 loop spans 15 amino acids. Germline CDR1 reads SEHNR; CDR2 reads FQNEAQ (reference sequence). The CDR3 bases are TGTGCCAGCAGCTTAGCGGGGAGCAGCCCAGATACGCAGTATTTT. It specifies CASSLAGSSPDTQYF.

The chain is built from TRBV4-2 and TRBJ2-5; D uncertain. V was shortened by 6 bases and J by 5 bases, with 16 bases between the two germline ends. The germline CDR1 and CDR2 sequences are LGHNA and YNFKEQ. The CDR3 consists of 14 residues. DNA of the CDR3: TGTGCCAGCAGTCTTTCCGGTTCAAGGGAGACCCAGTACTTC. It encodes CASSLSGSRETQYF.

This clone was counted a few times. This chain connects TRBV27 to TRBJ1-2; 7 nucleotides line up with TRBD1. Trimming at V came to 6 bases and at J to 3 bases, leaving 7 bases not matched to a gene. CDR3 size: 14 residues. Germline values: CDR1 MNHEY, CDR2 SMNVEV (reference sequence). CDR3 in amino acids: CASRAGQRYYGYTF. The DNA of the CDR3 is TGTGCCAGCAGGGCGGGACAGAGGTACTATGGCTACACCTTC.

V gene TRBV5-1 combines with J gene TRBJ1-2; weak D call: TRBD1 (5 bases). Germline CDR1 reads SGHRS; CDR2 reads YFSETQ. The CDR3 consists of 15 residues. Trimming left V 4 bases short and J 2 bases short, with 15 bases between. This chain's CDR3 is CASSIAGGVNYGYTF. CDR3 nucleotide sequence: TGCGCCAGCAGCATCGCTGGGGGTGTCAACTATGGCTACACCTTC.

This clone was picked up one time. V usage is TRBV29-1 and J usage is TRBJ2-7; 7 positions match TRBD2. With V trimmed by 2 bases and J by 2 bases, 6 bases remained unmatched. The CDR3 runs 14 residues. Germline loops: CDR1 SQVTM, CDR2 ANQGSEA. The CDR3 spells CSVELSGRTYEQYF. Written as DNA, the CDR3 is TGCAGCGTTGAACTTAGCGGGCGGACCTACGAGCAGTACTTC.

The gene calls are TRBV7-9 and TRBJ2-6; 12 positions match TRBD2. The CDR3 totals 18 residues. Germline assignment: CDR1 SEHNR and CDR2 FQNEAQ (reference sequence). The V gene end was trimmed by 4 bases and the J gene end by 2 bases; junction bases not matched to a gene: 6. CDR3 protein: CASSSQTSGSTGANVLTF. The CDR3 region has the DNA TGTGCCAGCAGCTCGCAGACTAGCGGGAGTACTGGGGCCAACGTCCTGACTTTC.

This clone has just one count. The rearrangement uses TRBV16 and TRBJ1-1, with D unresolved. Germline CDR1 KGHSY, CDR2 FQNENV. The CDR3 consists of 14 residues. Trimming removed 0 bases at V and 5 bases at J, with 10 bases between. For the CDR3, the DNA is TGTGCCAGCAGCCAATCTCCCTTACGGACTGAAGCTTTCTTT. Protein sequence: CASSQSPLRTEAFF.

This chain connects TRBV28 to TRBJ2-3, with TRBD2 as a possible D gene (5 bases). Looked up from germline, CDR1 is MDHEN and CDR2 is SYDVKM. CDR3 length equals 16 residues. V lost 2 bases, J lost 5 bases, and 17 bases lay in between. The CDR3 sequence: CASSLGAAGLGDTQYF. DNA for the CDR3: TGTGCCAGCAGTTTAGGTGCTGCGGGCCTCGGAGATACGCAGTATTTT. Using reference TRBV28 and TRBJ2-3 for the parts outside the CDR3, the full variable domain is DVKVTQSSRYLVKRTGEKVFLECVQDMDHENMFWYRQDPGLGLRLIYFSYDVKMKEKGDIPEGYSVSREKKERFSLILESASTNQTSMYLCASSLGAAGLGDTQYFGPGTRLTVL.